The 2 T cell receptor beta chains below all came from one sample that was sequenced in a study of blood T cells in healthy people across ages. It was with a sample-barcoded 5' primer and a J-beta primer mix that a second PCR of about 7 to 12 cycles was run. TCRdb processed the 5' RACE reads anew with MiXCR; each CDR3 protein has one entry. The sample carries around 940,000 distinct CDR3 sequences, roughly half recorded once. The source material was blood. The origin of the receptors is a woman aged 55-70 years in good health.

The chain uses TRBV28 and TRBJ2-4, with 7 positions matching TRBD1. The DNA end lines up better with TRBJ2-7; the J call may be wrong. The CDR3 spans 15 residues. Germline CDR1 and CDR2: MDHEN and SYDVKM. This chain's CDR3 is CASTSLQGMGYEQYF. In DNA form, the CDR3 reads TGTGCCAGCACCTCCCTACAGGGGATGGGCTACGAGCAGTACTTC.

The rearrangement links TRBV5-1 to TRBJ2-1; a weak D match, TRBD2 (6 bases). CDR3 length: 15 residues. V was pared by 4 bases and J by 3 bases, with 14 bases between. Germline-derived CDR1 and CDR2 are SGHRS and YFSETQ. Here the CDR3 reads CASSTSPELYNEQFF. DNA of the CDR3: TGCGCCAGCAGCACTAGCCCCGAGCTCTACAATGAGCAGTTCTTC.